The 4 T cell receptor beta chains below come from one sample, sequenced in a study of blood T cell repertoires in COVID-19. TCRdb's table, derived via immunoSEQ multiplex PCR, lists solely in-frame clones and lacks some. The table shows 250,000 to 400,000 clones, with about 87% occurring only once. The sample was peripheral blood. The receptors were gathered from a woman in her 30s with COVID-19, enrolled during active disease.

The chain employs TRBV15 and TRBJ1-3; no definite D call. This CDR3 region has 15 residues. Germline V gene lookup returns CDR1 LNHNV and CDR2 YYDKDF (reference sequence). Trimming pared 3 bases from V and 0 bases from J, leaving 9 bases between. The chain's CDR3 is CATSRDGNSGNTIYF. The CDR3 coding sequence is TGTGCCACCAGCAGGGACGGGAACTCTGGAAACACCATATATTTT.

This clone was counted only a few times. The chain recombines TRBV2 with TRBJ1-1; TRBD1 matches at 8 bases. The CDR3 consists of 16 residues. CDR1 SNHLY and CDR2 FYNNEI come from the germline V gene. Losses at the gene ends were 5 bases for V and 6 bases for J; bases not matched to a gene: 14. CDR3 in amino acids: CASSIGTGPTIAEAFF. The DNA of the CDR3 is TGTGCCAGCAGTATAGGGACAGGTCCCACTATAGCTGAAGCTTTCTTT. The whole variable domain, remainder taken from reference TRBV2 and TRBJ1-1, is EPEVTQTPSHQVTQMGQEVILRCVPISNHLYFYWYRQILGQKVEFLVSFYNNEISEKSEIFDDQFSVERPDGSNFTLKIRSTKLEDSAMYFCASSIGTGPTIAEAFFGQGTRLTVV.

The chain recombines TRBV7-9 with TRBJ2-2; D call uncertain. The CDR3 covers 13 residues. CDR1 and CDR2 from the germline V gene are SEHNR and FQNEAQ (reference sequence). With 1 base removed from V and 5 bases from J, the gap between germline ends came to 5 bases. The CDR3 region is CASSLVQTGELFF. The CDR3 DNA reads as TGTGCCAGCAGCTTAGTCCAGACCGGGGAGCTGTTTTTT. Complete variable domain (other parts from reference TRBV7-9 and TRBJ2-2): DTGVSQNPRHKITKRGQNVTFRCDPISEHNRLYWYRQTLGQGPEFLTYFQNEAQLEKSRLLSDRFSAERPKGSFSTLEIQRTEQGDSAMYLCASSLVQTGELFFGEGSRLTVL.

The chain combines TRBV19 with TRBJ2-7; maybe TRBD2 (5 bases). Trimming left V 4 bases short and J 1 base short, with 11 bases between. This CDR3 has 14 residues. Germline V gene data show CDR1 as LNHDA and CDR2 as SQIVND (reference sequence). CDR3 protein: CASSKSGRSYEQYF. CDR3 sequence (DNA): TGTGCCAGTAGTAAGAGCGGCCGGTCCTACGAGCAGTACTTC.